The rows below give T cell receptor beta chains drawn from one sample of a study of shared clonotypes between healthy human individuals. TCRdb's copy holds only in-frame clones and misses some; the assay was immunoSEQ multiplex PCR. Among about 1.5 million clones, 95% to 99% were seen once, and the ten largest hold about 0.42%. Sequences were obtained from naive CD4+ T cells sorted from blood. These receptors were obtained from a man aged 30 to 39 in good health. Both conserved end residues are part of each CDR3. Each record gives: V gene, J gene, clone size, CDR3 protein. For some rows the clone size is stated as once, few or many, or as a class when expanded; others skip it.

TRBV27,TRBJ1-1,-,CASRRQGSNTEAFF
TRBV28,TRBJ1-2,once,CASSFPGQGLNYGYTF
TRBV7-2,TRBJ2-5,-,CASSPSGLRDLETQYF
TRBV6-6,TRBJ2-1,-,CASRISGGGYNEQFF
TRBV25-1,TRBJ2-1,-,CASSERASATREQFF
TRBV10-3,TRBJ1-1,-,CAISEARGLLDTEAFF
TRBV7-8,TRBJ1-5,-,CASSLDQVYQPQHF
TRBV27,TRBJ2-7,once,CASSFRGVSSYEQYF
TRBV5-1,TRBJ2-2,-,CASSLVAGSTGELFF
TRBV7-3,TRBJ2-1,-,CASSAGLASYNEQFF
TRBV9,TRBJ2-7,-,CASSVGAGGYEQYF
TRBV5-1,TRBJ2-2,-,CASRAGGNTGELFF
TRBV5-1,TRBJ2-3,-,CASSLQREGTDTQYF
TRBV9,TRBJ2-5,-,CASSGPLAGGGETQYF
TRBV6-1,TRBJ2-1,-,CASRGVAGGEQFF
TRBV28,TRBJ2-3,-,CASSPMGGRPDTQYF
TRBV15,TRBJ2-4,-,CATSRTTGSLKNIQYF
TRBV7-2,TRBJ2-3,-,CASSTFWARGPDTQYF
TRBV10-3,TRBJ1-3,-,CAINGDRDGDTIYF
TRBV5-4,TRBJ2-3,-,CASSLGTSVDTQYF
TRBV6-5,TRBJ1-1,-,CATRTGSDEAFF
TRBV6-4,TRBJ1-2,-,CASSASGTGVSGYTF
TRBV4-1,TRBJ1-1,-,CASSHPKGEANTEAFF
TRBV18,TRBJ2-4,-,CASSPGLTSRSLAKNIQYF
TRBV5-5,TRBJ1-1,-,CASSLEGETNTEAFF
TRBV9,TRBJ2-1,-,CASSLGLAGEGASYNEQFF
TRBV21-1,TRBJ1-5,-,CASSNRDRGRDNQPQHF
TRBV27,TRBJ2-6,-,CASRRVGANVLTF
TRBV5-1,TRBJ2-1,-,CASSFTSGRTYNEQFF
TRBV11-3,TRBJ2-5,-,CASSLDPSGGPIHF
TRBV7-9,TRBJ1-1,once,CASSLQRGLNTEAFF
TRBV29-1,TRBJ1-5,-,CSVELDRGQPQHF
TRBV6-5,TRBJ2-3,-,CASTHLGASTDTQYF
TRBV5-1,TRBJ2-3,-,CASSLGGGIGTDTQYF
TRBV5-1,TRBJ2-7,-,CASKLAGSEQYF
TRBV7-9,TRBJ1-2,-,CASSPRDRETRRGYTF
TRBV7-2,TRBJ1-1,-,CASSSRTGLGTEAFF
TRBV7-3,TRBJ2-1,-,CASSEDYSSYNEQFF
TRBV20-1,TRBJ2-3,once,CSAHDTQYF
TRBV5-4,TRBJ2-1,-,CASSQTETNEQFF
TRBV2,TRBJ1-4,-,CASSLTGSNEKLFF
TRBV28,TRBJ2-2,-,CASSLARTGELFF
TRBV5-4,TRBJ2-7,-,CASSLAGTYEQYF
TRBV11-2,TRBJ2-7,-,CASSLSLDLYEQYF
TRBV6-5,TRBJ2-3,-,CASSYPGGSTDTQYF
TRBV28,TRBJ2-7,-,CASSSPGLGPIEQYF
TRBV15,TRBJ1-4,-,CATSRELSREKLFF
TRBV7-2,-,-,CASSLAKKADREYEQYF
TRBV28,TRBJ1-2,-,CASTTGLTYGYTF
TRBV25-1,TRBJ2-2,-,CASSAVVQISEAGELFF